Shown below are 10 T cell receptor beta chains from a single sample sequenced in a study of shared clonotypes between healthy human individuals (TCRdb year 2020). CD8 naive samples were CD45RO-negative cells positively selected for CCR7, giving a CD45RA+CCR7+ population that excluded TemRA cells. Library preparation was by the immunoSEQ multiplex PCR assay. TCRdb carries this immuneACCESS record with in-frame sequences only. Its versions omit some clonotypes, under half of them owing to an unresolved V gene in the studies checked, with the rest unexplained. In this sample the table shows 1.5 million to 2.5 million clones, approximately 94% of which occur a single time. The ten biggest clones cover 1% to 1.5% of the sample. Sequencing was performed on naive CD8+ T cells sorted from blood. Read against the paper, the sample's cell subset or site label means: CD45RA+CCR7+. The receptors stem from a man aged 18 to 29 in good health.

The chain joins TRBV14 to TRBJ2-1; D gene uncertain. Deletions cut 2 bases from V and 9 bases from J, with 5 bases between. Germline lookup yields CDR1 SGHDN and CDR2 FVKESK. CDR3 length equals 11 residues. The CDR3 region is CASSQTVEQFF. The CDR3 DNA sequence: TGTGCCAGCAGCCAAACTGTTGAGCAGTTCTTC.

This chain connects TRBV11-2 to TRBJ1-2, with TRBD1 matching over 9 bases. The CDR3 runs 15 residues. V was pared by 2 bases and J by 3 bases, with 4 bases of the junction left unmatched. Germline CDR1 and CDR2: SGHAT and FQNNGV. CDR3 in amino acids: CASSLPGTGHYGYTF. The CDR3 DNA sequence: TGTGCCAGCAGCTTACCCGGGACAGGGCACTATGGCTACACCTTC. Combining the CDR3 with reference TRBV11-2 and TRBJ1-2 gives the whole variable domain EAGVAQSPRYKIIEKRQSVAFWCNPISGHATLYWYQQILGQGPKLLIQFQNNGVVDDSQLPKDRFSAERLKGVDSTLKIQPAKLEDSAVYLCASSLPGTGHYGYTFGSGTRLTVV.

The gene calls are TRBV4-1 and TRBJ2-2; D is unclear. CDR1 and CDR2 (germline): MGHRA, YSYEKL. The CDR3 has 14 residues. V lost 0 bases and J lost 5, with 7 bases in between. The CDR3 bases are TGCGCCAGCAGCCAAGATGCAGAAACCGGGGAGCTGTTTTTT. Translating gives CASSQDAETGELFF.

The V call is TRBV2, the J call TRBJ1-5; D may be TRBD1 (6 bases). CDR1 is SNHLY and CDR2 is FYNNEI in the germline V gene. Trimming shortened V by 4 bases and J by 4 bases, and 14 bases separated the two germline ends. The CDR3 totals 15 residues. The CDR3 DNA sequence: TGTGCCAGCAGTGCAATAACAGGGTTAAATCAGCCCCAGCATTTT. It specifies CASSAITGLNQPQHF.

This clone showed up just once. V and J are TRBV10-1 and TRBJ2-1; 11 positions match TRBD2. Germline V gives CDR1 WNHNN, CDR2 SYGVQD (reference sequence). CDR3 size: 15 residues. V lost 2 bases and J lost 8; bases outside the gene matches: 5. The CDR3, as DNA: TGCGCCAGCAGTGAGGCTAGCGGGGGGTGGGATGAGCAGTTCTTC. Its translation is CASSEASGGWDEQFF.

J is TRBJ1-5 and V is TRBV28; no definite D call. The CDR3 has 13 residues. The germline V gene encodes CDR1 MDHEN and CDR2 SYDVKM. Trimming cost V 3 bases and J 2 bases, with 5 bases left between them. CDR3 bases: TGTGCCAGCAGTTTCGTGGGCAATCAGCCCCAGCATTTT. This translates into CASSFVGNQPQHF.

The table lists this clone with a count of one. The chain recombines TRBV29-1 with TRBJ1-2, with D possibly matching TRBD1 (6 bases). CDR1 and CDR2 (germline): SQVTM, ANQGSEA. The length of the CDR3 is 15 residues. Trimming took 2 bases from V and 2 from J, leaving 15 bases between them. DNA for the CDR3: TGCAGCGTTGAAAATACGGACAGTTACAACTATGGCTACACCTTC. Its translation is CSVENTDSYNYGYTF.

This clone was seen just once. The chain joins TRBV4-1 to TRBJ2-1; 7 positions agree with TRBD2. V shed 8 bases, J shed 5 bases, and the junction held 9 bases outside the gene matches. CDR1 is MGHRA and CDR2 is YSYEKL in the germline V gene. CDR3 length equals 14 residues. The CDR3 sequence: CASRGELADNEQFF. DNA for the CDR3: TGCGCCAGCCGGGGGGAGTTAGCGGACAATGAGCAGTTCTTC.

This chain uses TRBV7-9 with TRBJ2-6; the D gene is possibly TRBD1 (6 bases). Trimming shortened V by 5 bases and J by 9 bases, and 11 bases separated the two germline ends. The germline V gene has CDR1 SEHNR and CDR2 FQNEAQ (reference sequence). This CDR3 has 13 residues. In DNA form, the CDR3 reads TGTGCCAGCAGCGCCACAGGGAACAACGTCCTGACTTTC. Translated, it gives CASSATGNNVLTF.

The chain employs TRBV5-1 and TRBJ2-7, with 9 bases identical to TRBD1. The CDR3 has 17 residues. The germline gives CDR1 SGHRS, CDR2 YFSETQ. J was trimmed by 4 bases and V by 1 base; bases with no gene match: 12. DNA for the CDR3: TGCGCCAGCAGCTTGTCGTGGGGACAGGGAGGGGTATACGAGCAGTACTTC. It encodes CASSLSWGQGGVYEQYF.